Presented here are 31 T cell receptor beta chains from one specimen sequenced in a study of blood T cell repertoires in COVID-19. TCRdb's table, derived via immunoSEQ multiplex PCR, lists solely in-frame clones and lacks some. The data contain hundreds of thousands of clones, 65% to 85% of them singletons. The sequenced sample consisted of PBMCs or T cells enriched from blood (not recorded which). The receptors derive from a woman aged 60 to 75 who had recovered from COVID-19.

The chain carries TRBV11-2 and TRBJ2-3; TRBD1 is a possible D gene (5 bases). V was shortened by 5 bases and J by 1 base, with 22 bases between the two germline ends. This CDR3 spans 18 amino acids. Germline CDR1 SGHAT, CDR2 FQNNGV. The CDR3 DNA follows: TGTGCCAGCAGCCCTCGGATAGGAACAGGAGCCGGCACAGATACGCAGTATTTT. As protein: CASSPRIGTGAGTDTQYF.

This clone is a singleton in its sample. This rearrangement joins TRBV6-5 to TRBJ2-2; D is possibly TRBD1 (6 bases). Per germline, CDR1 MNHEY and CDR2 SVGAGI. V was trimmed by 2 bases and J by 4 bases, leaving 14 bases between them. The length of the CDR3 is 16 residues. CDR3 nucleotides: TGTGCCAGCAGTTACCAACCGGACAGTGTCACCGGGGAGCTGTTTTTT. It is translated as CASSYQPDSVTGELFF.

This clone appeared once. The chain uses TRBV7-9 and TRBJ2-1, with D possibly TRBD2 on 6 matching bases. V was pared by 5 bases and J by 7 bases, with 18 bases between. The germline V gene encodes CDR1 SEHNR and CDR2 FQNEAQ (reference sequence). The length of the CDR3 is 15 residues. The CDR3 reads CASSPLGGQGNEQFF. CDR3 sequence (DNA): TGTGCCAGCAGCCCTTTGGGGGGTCAGGGTAATGAGCAGTTCTTC.

This clone appeared a few times. This chain uses TRBV10-2 with TRBJ2-1; a weak D match, TRBD1 (5 bases). Trimming removed 4 bases at V and 10 bases at J, with 14 bases between. The CDR3 has 13 amino acids. The germline gives CDR1 WSHSY, CDR2 SAAADI. The chain's CDR3 is CASSGQGTWEQFF. DNA of the CDR3: TGCGCCAGCAGTGGGCAGGGTACGTGGGAGCAGTTCTTC.

The V gene is TRBV7-9, the J gene TRBJ2-1; 9 bases line up with TRBD2. Germline V gene lookup returns CDR1 SEHNR and CDR2 FQNEAQ (reference sequence). This CDR3 spans 15 amino acids. The J segment lost 7 bases and the V segment lost 6 bases, leaving 10 bases of the junction unmatched. As DNA, the CDR3 is TGTGCCAGCAGGCTCGCCCTAGCGGGACAGAATGAGCAGTTCTTC. It encodes CASRLALAGQNEQFF.

The chain recombines TRBV5-4 with TRBJ2-2; D is possibly TRBD2 (6 bases). CDR1 is SGHNT and CDR2 is YYREEE in the germline V gene (reference sequence). V lost 0 bases, J lost 4 bases, and 10 bases lay in between. This CDR3 comprises 15 residues. The chain's CDR3 is CASSLGQGGTGELFF. Written as DNA, the CDR3 is TGTGCCAGCAGCTTGGGGCAGGGAGGCACCGGGGAGCTGTTTTTT.

The V call is TRBV7-3, the J call TRBJ2-6; TRBD1 aligns across 10 bases. CDR1 is SGHTA, CDR2 FQGTGA, per germline. With V trimmed by 0 bases and J by 0 bases, 8 bases remained unmatched. This CDR3 spans 20 amino acids. This CDR3 reads CASSLTRQGAVVSGANVLTF. CDR3 DNA sequence: TGTGCCAGCAGCTTAACCCGACAGGGGGCCGTAGTCTCTGGGGCCAACGTCCTGACTTTC.

This chain joins TRBV6-5 and TRBJ1-1; 7 positions match TRBD1. Germline CDR1 reads MNHEY; CDR2 reads SVGAGI. The CDR3 spans 12 residues. V lost 5 bases to trimming and J lost 10 bases; unmatched junction nucleotides: 7. CDR3: CASSITGAAAFF. The DNA of the CDR3 is TGTGCCAGCAGTATAACAGGGGCCGCAGCTTTCTTT.

This sequence joins TRBV3-1 (or the pseudogene TRBV3-2) and TRBJ1-2; possibly TRBD1 for D (6 bases). V was pared by 2 bases and J by 4 bases, with 20 bases between. Germline V gives CDR1 LGHDT, CDR2 YNNKEL (reference sequence). The CDR3 has 17 residues. The CDR3 DNA sequence: TGTGCCAGCAGCCAACTTTTTGGTGGGGGCGAATTCTATGGCTACACCTTC. Residues: CASSQLFGGGEFYGYTF.

The V call is TRBV9, the J call TRBJ2-1; D remains unclear. CDR3 size: 17 residues. Germline-derived CDR1 and CDR2 are SGDLS and YYNGEE. Trimming shortened V by 0 bases and J by 9 bases, and 22 bases separated the two germline ends. The CDR3 protein is CASSVGVKSGYYSEQFF. CDR3 sequence (DNA): TGTGCCAGCAGCGTAGGTGTCAAGTCCGGTTATTATAGTGAGCAGTTCTTC. The full variable domain, with the rest looked up from reference TRBV9 and TRBJ2-1, is DSGVTQTPKHLITATGQRVTLRCSPRSGDLSVYWYQQSLDQGLQFLIQYYNGEERAKGNILERFSAQQFPDLHSELNLSSLELGDSALYFCASSVGVKSGYYSEQFFGPGTRLTVL.

V is TRBV9 and J is TRBJ1-2, with D possibly being TRBD1 (5 bases). Trimming shortened V by 0 bases and J by 8 bases, and 11 bases separated the two germline ends. Germline V gene lookup returns CDR1 SGDLS and CDR2 YYNGEE. This CDR3 comprises 13 residues. The CDR3: CASSVEGAGGYTF. In nucleotides, the CDR3 is TGTGCCAGCAGCGTAGAAGGCGCAGGGGGCTACACCTTC. Complete variable domain (other parts from reference TRBV9 and TRBJ1-2): DSGVTQTPKHLITATGQRVTLRCSPRSGDLSVYWYQQSLDQGLQFLIQYYNGEERAKGNILERFSAQQFPDLHSELNLSSLELGDSALYFCASSVEGAGGYTFGSGTRLTVV.

The J gene is TRBJ2-7, the V gene TRBV12-5; the D gene is possibly TRBD1 (6 bases). Germline CDR1 LGHNT, CDR2 FRNRAP. This CDR3 is built from 14 residues. The V and J ends lost 2 bases and 5 bases respectively, with 13 bases between them. As DNA, the CDR3 is TGTGCTAGTGGTTTGACAGGGAGACCCCACGAGCAGTACTTC. This sequence encodes CASGLTGRPHEQYF.

The genes are TRBV2 and TRBJ1-1; no clear D. Trimming pared 0 bases from V and 1 base from J, leaving 9 bases between. Germline assignment: CDR1 SNHLY and CDR2 FYNNEI. This CDR3 comprises 15 residues. This CDR3 reads CASSEARQANTEAFF. The CDR3 DNA reads TGTGCCAGCAGTGAAGCAAGGCAGGCGAACACTGAAGCTTTCTTT. The full variable domain, completed using reference TRBV2 and TRBJ1-1, is EPEVTQTPSHQVTQMGQEVILRCVPISNHLYFYWYRQILGQKVEFLVSFYNNEISEKSEIFDDQFSVERPDGSNFTLKIRSTKLEDSAMYFCASSEARQANTEAFFGQGTRLTVV.

J is TRBJ1-5 and V is TRBV28; the D gene is possibly TRBD1 (5 bases). Trimming pared 2 bases from V and 2 bases from J, leaving 16 bases between. The V gene's germline CDR1 is MDHEN and CDR2 SYDVKM. The CDR3 consists of 17 residues. The CDR3 sequence: CASSLADSVVGNQPQHF. As DNA, the CDR3 is TGTGCCAGCAGTTTAGCTGACAGTGTGGTGGGCAATCAGCCCCAGCATTTT.

This clone was recorded many times. The chain has TRBV19 and TRBJ2-7; 10 nucleotides agree with TRBD1. The J segment lost 0 bases and the V segment lost 4 bases, leaving 6 bases of the junction unmatched. Germline CDR1 is LNHDA and CDR2 is SQIVND (reference sequence). The CDR3 consists of 16 residues. Here the CDR3 DNA reads TGTGCCAGTAGTACACGGACAGGGGGAAACTCCTACGAGCAGTACTTC. This translates into CASSTRTGGNSYEQYF.

J is TRBJ2-1 and V is TRBV6-5; possibly TRBD1 for D (6 bases). Trimming left V 6 bases short and J 5 bases short, with 17 bases between. This CDR3 spans 15 amino acids. Germline V CDR1 and CDR2: MNHEY, SVGAGI. CDR3 nucleotide sequence: TGTGCCAGCAGAAAATTGGGGGCGCGGGACAATGAGCAGTTCTTC. Encoded protein: CASRKLGARDNEQFF.

The chain recombines TRBV2 with TRBJ2-3; D possibly corresponds to TRBD2 (5 bases). Germline CDR1 and CDR2: SNHLY and FYNNEI. With 0 bases removed from V and 0 bases from J, the gap between germline ends came to 10 bases. This CDR3 is 16 amino acids long. CDR3 in amino acids: CASSEAEGSSTDTQYF. The CDR3 nucleotides are TGTGCCAGCAGTGAAGCGGAAGGGAGTAGCACAGATACGCAGTATTTT. Filled out from reference TRBV2 and TRBJ2-3, the complete variable domain reads EPEVTQTPSHQVTQMGQEVILRCVPISNHLYFYWYRQILGQKVEFLVSFYNNEISEKSEIFDDQFSVERPDGSNFTLKIRSTKLEDSAMYFCASSEAEGSSTDTQYFGPGTRLTVL.

This clone turned up a few times. The chain carries TRBV5-3 and TRBJ2-7, with D unresolved. TRBV5-3 is an ORF, with its function uncertain. The CDR3 contains 14 residues. The V end was cut by 4 bases, the J end by 2 bases, with 13 bases between. CDR3: CARSAGGSPYEQYF. The CDR3 coding sequence is TGTGCCAGAAGCGCCGGCGGCAGTCCCTACGAGCAGTACTTC.

The chain couples TRBV7-8 to TRBJ2-1; tentatively, D is TRBD2 (7 bases). This CDR3 region has 16 residues. Trimming stripped 1 base from V and 10 bases from J, with 20 bases between. The germline gives CDR1 SGHVS, CDR2 FQNEAQ. The CDR3 DNA reads as TGTGCCAGCAGCTTAGGAGCGGGACCCGCGAGGGGGGAGCAGTTCTTC. It is translated as CASSLGAGPARGEQFF.

This clone was observed once. This chain links TRBV18 with TRBJ2-3; D might be TRBD2 (6 bases). CDR3 size: 13 residues. The germline V and J ends were trimmed by 3 bases and 6 bases, with 10 bases remaining between them. Looked up from germline, CDR1 is KGHSH and CDR2 is LQKENI. The CDR3 nucleotides are TGTGCCAGCTCACCTGGGGGGACCGATACGCAGTATTTT. It is translated as CASSPGGTDTQYF. The variable domain in full, with the rest retrieved from reference TRBV18 and TRBJ2-3, is NAGVMQNPRHLVRRRGQEARLRCSPMKGHSHVYWYRQLPEEGLKFMVYLQKENIIDESGMPKERFSAEFPKEGPSILRIQQVVRGDSAAYFCASSPGGTDTQYFGPGTRLTVL.

The CDR3 DNA sequence: TGTGCCAGCAGCCAGAGATGGACAGGGTCTTCACCCCTCCACTTT. This encodes CASSQRWTGSSPLHF. The gene calls are TRBV3-1 (or the pseudogene TRBV3-2) and TRBJ1-6; 8 nucleotides line up with TRBD1. After removal of 3 bases from V and 9 bases from J, the junction contained 7 bases not matched to a gene. The CDR3 has 15 amino acids. Per the germline V gene, CDR1 is LGHDT and CDR2 is YNNKEL (reference sequence).

J is TRBJ2-3 and V is TRBV5-1; 11 bases map to TRBD2. Germline CDR1 SGHRS, CDR2 YFSETQ. Trimming at V came to 4 bases and at J to 0 bases, leaving 1 base not matched to a gene. The CDR3 is made up of 15 amino acids. For the CDR3, the DNA is TGCGCCAGCAGCAGGACTAGCGGGAGCACAGATACGCAGTATTTT. This sequence encodes CASSRTSGSTDTQYF.

This clone was counted a single time. V and J are TRBV6-5 and TRBJ2-7; a possible D gene is TRBD1 (5 bases). Trimming cost V 6 bases and J 5 bases, with 14 bases left between them. The germline V gene has CDR1 MNHEY and CDR2 SVGAGI. The CDR3 sequence is 13 residues long. The CDR3 DNA follows: TGTGCCAGCAGCGTCAGGGTCCCGGACGAGCAGTACTTC. It specifies CASSVRVPDEQYF.

The CDR3 reads CASSPRPGSGTEAFF. The DNA of the CDR3 is TGTGCCAGCTCACCACGGCCGGGGAGCGGAACTGAAGCTTTCTTT. The genes are TRBV18 and TRBJ1-1; D unclear. V lost 1 base, J lost 5 bases, and 14 bases lay in between. Germline V gene data show CDR1 as KGHSH and CDR2 as LQKENI. This CDR3 region has 15 residues.

The chain is built from TRBV6-6 and TRBJ1-2; possibly TRBD1 for D (6 bases). V was cut by 6 bases and J by 4 bases, with 21 bases left in between. The CDR3 is 16 amino acids. The V gene's germline CDR1 is MNHNY and CDR2 SVGAGI (reference sequence). The CDR3 coding sequence is TGTGCCAGCAGAGACTCATCTGGGGGCGCGGGCTATGGCTACACCTTC. It yields the protein CASRDSSGGAGYGYTF.

The V and J genes are TRBV18 and TRBJ1-1; D uncertain. V was cut by 8 bases and J by 1 base, with 11 bases left in between. Germline V gene sequence: CDR1 KGHSH, CDR2 LQKENI. The CDR3 extends over 13 amino acids. This CDR3 is CASRGQSNTEAFF. The CDR3 DNA sequence: TGTGCCAGCCGCGGGCAGTCGAACACTGAAGCTTTCTTT.

Points on this clone: This clone may be a read error of a much larger clone one base away. The V call is TRBV5-5, the J call TRBJ2-1; the D gene is possibly TRBD2 (5 bases). CDR3 size: 13 residues. Germline CDR1 and CDR2: SGHKS and YYEKEE (reference sequence). V lost 2 bases and J 4 bases, leaving 7 bases between the germline ends. CDR3 sequence: CASSFGLYNEQFF. The CDR3 nucleotides are TGTGCCAGCAGCTTCGGACTGTACAATGAGCAGTTCTTC.

This chain links TRBV3-1 (or the pseudogene TRBV3-2) with TRBJ1-1; the D is unclear. The ends were cut back, 4 bases at V and 1 base at J, with 10 bases in the middle. The CDR3 has 14 residues. The germline gives CDR1 LGHDT, CDR2 YNNKEL (reference sequence). The CDR3, as DNA: TGTGCCAGCAGCCCTATTGCGGGGAACACTGAAGCTTTCTTT. Its protein product is CASSPIAGNTEAFF.

This chain connects TRBV6-1 to TRBJ1-4; 10 bases agree with TRBD1. The CDR3 consists of 16 residues. J gave up 8 bases and V 4 bases, and 10 bases lay outside the gene matches. Germline V lookup: CDR1 MNHNS, CDR2 SASEGT. CDR3 nucleotide sequence: TGTGCCAGCAGTGCCGCCGGGACAGGGGCTGGGGAAAAACTGTTTTTT. Translated: CASSAAGTGAGEKLFF.

This clone was counted once. The chain carries TRBV5-1 and TRBJ2-1, with TRBD2 matching 9 bases. This CDR3 is 16 amino acids long. With 0 bases clipped from V and 9 bases from J, the junction kept 10 bases outside the gene matches. The germline gives CDR1 SGHRS, CDR2 YFSETQ. The chain's CDR3 is CASSLAEGLALSEQFF. DNA for the CDR3: TGCGCCAGCAGCTTGGCCGAGGGACTAGCACTGAGTGAGCAGTTCTTC.

The chain links TRBV7-9 to TRBJ1-6, with D possibly matching TRBD1 (6 bases). The germline CDR1 and CDR2 sequences are SEHNR and FQNEAQ (reference sequence). V was pared by 5 bases and J by 5 bases, with 13 bases between. The CDR3 has 15 residues. The CDR3 sequence is CASSPGETNNSPLHF. CDR3 nucleotide sequence: TGTGCCAGCAGCCCAGGGGAGACAAATAATTCACCCCTCCACTTT.